The clone carrying this T cell receptor beta chain was detected a few times. The data were obtained in a study of blood T cell repertoires in COVID-19. Study as a whole: The United States, Italy and Spain supplied acute and convalescent COVID-19 samples. T cells, B-cell-depleted T cells, or PBMCs provided the cDNA or gDNA that served as material.

Trimming shortened V by 6 bases and J by 3 bases, and 18 bases separated the two germline ends. This CDR3 has 15 residues. In germline, CDR1 is SGHRS, CDR2 YFSETQ. Per the original methods: Amplified reference gene primers provided the basis for estimating nucleated cell counts. The data were produced by immunoSEQ multiplex PCR, yet TCRdb's version contains in-frame clones alone and is incomplete. D and trimming come from the DNA, and the V and J calls and clone size come from that table. The table includes about 88,000 clones, roughly 85% detected once. Patients at the Seattle site were enrolled during active infection and followed longitudinally.

This chain connects TRBV5-1 to TRBJ1-1, with a possible D match to TRBD1 (6 bases). This clonotype was sampled from a woman between 55 and 75 years old with COVID-19, enrolled during active disease. Sequencing was carried out using peripheral blood. The CDR3 protein is CASTPGGGWDTEAFF. The CDR3 DNA follows: TGCGCCAGCACCCCTGGGGGGGGCTGGGACACTGAAGCTTTCTTT.